These T cell receptor beta chains were read from a single sample in a study of blood T cells in healthy people across ages. TCRdb processed the 5' RACE reads anew with MiXCR; each CDR3 protein has one entry. The sample shows hundreds of thousands of distinct CDR3 sequences, roughly 44% of them seen only once. Sequencing was performed on blood. These receptors originate from a man in his 60s in good health. Each CDR3 is given with its conserved first and last residue. D genes are given only for firm matches. Only some rows state a clone size, as once, few, many or a class for expanded clones.

CDR3 DNA | CDR3 protein | clone size | V gene | D gene | J gene
TGTGTCAGCAGCCAACGGGGGGGGCTTAGTGAAAAACTGTTTTTT | CVSSQRGGLSEKLFF | - | TRBV11-2 | - | TRBJ1-4
TGCGCCAGCAGCCAGAACTACAGGGACACCGGGGAGCTGTTTTTT | CASSQNYRDTGELFF | - | TRBV4-1 | - | TRBJ2-2
TGCAGCCAGGACAGGGGGCTCTACGAGCAGTACTTC | CSQDRGLYEQYF | - | TRBV20-1 | TRBD1 | TRBJ2-7
TGTGCCAGCAGGGCGGGACAGACTGAAGCTTTCTTT | CASRAGQTEAFF | - | TRBV2 | TRBD1 | TRBJ1-1
TGTGCCAGCTCACCGACGATGAACACTGAAGCTTTCTTT | CASSPTMNTEAFF | many | TRBV18 | - | TRBJ1-1
TGTGCCAGCAGCCACCGTTCAGGGGCGGCAGATACGCAGTATTTT | CASSHRSGAADTQYF | - | TRBV11-3 | - | TRBJ2-3
TGTGCCATCAGTGACCAGGACCTCTCCGGGCAGTACTTC | CAISDQDLSGQYF | once | TRBV10-3 | - | TRBJ2-7
TGCAGTGCTAGCTTGGGGGAAACTAGCACAGATACGCAGTATTTT | CSASLGETSTDTQYF | - | TRBV20-1 | - | TRBJ2-3
TGTGCCAGCAGCCCTAGGACGGGCTCAAACACTGAAGCTTTCTTT | CASSPRTGSNTEAFF | - | TRBV7-2 | - | TRBJ1-1
TGCGCCAGCAGCCCGCGGTGGAAGGGCAAAAACATTCAGTACTTC | CASSPRWKGKNIQYF | - | TRBV4-3 | - | TRBJ2-4
TGTGCCAGCAGCCAAACCACCGGGACAGCATCCTACGAGCAGTACTTC | CASSQTTGTASYEQYF | once | TRBV4-2 | TRBD1 | TRBJ2-7
TGCAGTGCTCCCGGGGTAGCGGGGGACCTTATGGAGCAGTTCTTC | CSAPGVAGDLMEQFF | many | TRBV20-1 | TRBD2 | TRBJ2-1
TGTGCCAGCAGCTTAGTGGGGACTCTCAATGAGCAGTTCTTC | CASSLVGTLNEQFF | few | TRBV7-2 | - | TRBJ2-1
TGTGCCAGCAGCTTTCTACAGGGGTCTCAGCCCCAGCATTTT | CASSFLQGSQPQHF | - | TRBV7-2 | TRBD1 | TRBJ1-5
TGCAGTGCTGAAAACAGAAGCTCCTACGAGCAGTACTTC | CSAENRSSYEQYF | few | TRBV20-1 | - | TRBJ2-7
TGTGCCTGGAGTGGTCGGGACAGGCGGTCGTATGGCTACACCTTC | CAWSGRDRRSYGYTF | - | TRBV30 | TRBD1 | TRBJ1-2
TGTGCCAGCAGCTTAGGACAGGGGGTCTCCGAGCAGTACTTC | CASSLGQGVSEQYF | many | TRBV11-2 | TRBD1 | TRBJ2-7
TGTGCCAGCAGCTTAGTGCCCATTAATTGGAGAGGGGCCAACGTCCTGACTTTC | CASSLVPINWRGANVLTF | - | TRBV7-9 | - | TRBJ2-6
TGCAGTGCATCGGACGGACTAGCAGGAGAGCAGTACTTC | CSASDGLAGEQYF | few | TRBV20-1 | TRBD2 | TRBJ2-5
TGCAGTGCTACCTCTGGGGGGACGGAGGAAGCTTTCTTT | CSATSGGTEEAFF | - | TRBV20-1 | - | TRBJ1-1
TGTGCCAGCAGCTTAGCAGCGGGGAAAGAGACCCAGTACTTC | CASSLAAGKETQYF | - | TRBV7-2 | TRBD2 | TRBJ2-5
TGTGCCGGCAGCGAGTACAATGAGCAGTTCTTC | CAGSEYNEQFF | - | TRBV6-6 | - | TRBJ2-1
TGTGCCAGCAGTCGACAGTACCCAGCCAACGTCCTGACTTTC | CASSRQYPANVLTF | many | TRBV6-2/TRBV6-3 | - | TRBJ2-6
TGCGCCAGCAGCCGCCCCCAGGAAGCAACTAATGAAAAACTGTTTTTT | CASSRPQEATNEKLFF | few | TRBV4-1 | - | TRBJ1-4